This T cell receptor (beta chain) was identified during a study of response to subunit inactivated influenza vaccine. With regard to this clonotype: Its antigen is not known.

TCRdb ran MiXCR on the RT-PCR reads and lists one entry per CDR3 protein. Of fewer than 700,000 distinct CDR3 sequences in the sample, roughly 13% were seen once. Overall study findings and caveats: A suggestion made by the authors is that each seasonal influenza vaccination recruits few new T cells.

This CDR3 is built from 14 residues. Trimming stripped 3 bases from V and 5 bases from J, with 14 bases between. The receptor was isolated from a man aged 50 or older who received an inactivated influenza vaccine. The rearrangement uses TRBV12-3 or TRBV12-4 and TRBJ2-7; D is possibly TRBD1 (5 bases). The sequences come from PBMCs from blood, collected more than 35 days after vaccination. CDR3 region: CASSLGEDSNEQYF. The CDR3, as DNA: TGTGCCAGCAGTTTGGGCGAAGACAGCAACGAGCAGTACTTC.